Sequencing of this T cell receptor beta chain was carried out in a study of T cell responses to AZD1222 COVID-19 vaccine. Clones were read by immunoSEQ multiplex PCR, and TCRdb kept only the in-frame ones, dropping some. The table includes 100,000 to 150,000 clones, roughly 89% detected once. This CDR3 region has 16 residues. Germline V lookup: CDR1 SGHVS, CDR2 FQNEAQ. The V end was cut by 1 base, the J end by 5 bases, with 14 bases between. This clone was recorded only once. This sequence was found in an adult in good health. The specimen comprised peripheral blood, sampled on day 0 of AZD1222 vaccination. V and J are TRBV7-8 and TRBJ1-4; no clear D gene. The CDR3: CASSLGPETENEKLFF. In DNA, the CDR3 is TGTGCCAGCAGCTTAGGGCCCGAGACTGAGAATGAAAAACTGTTTTTT.